These T cell receptor beta chains were read from a single sample in a study of cytomegalovirus exposure and HLA in healthy donors. Measured with immunoSEQ multiplex PCR; TCRdb has only the in-frame clones, and not every one. The sample shows about 190,000 clones, around 75% of them seen only once. The specimen sequenced was PBMCs. The receptor set was obtained from a woman in her 30s in good health and CMV-seropositive. Both conserved end residues are part of each CDR3. The order of the fields is CDR3 length, V gene, clone size, J gene, D gene, CDR3 DNA, CDR3 protein. D genes are given only for firm matches. Size values are once, few and many counts, or a class for expanded clones, and some rows have none.

>10|TRBV29-1|NA|TRBJ2-1|NA
TGCAGCGTTGTAATTTATGAGCAGTTCTTC
CSVVIYEQFF
>13|TRBV6-5|NA|TRBJ1-6|NA
TGTGCCAGCAGTTACTCGGGGCGTTCACCCCTCCACTTT
CASSYSGRSPLHF
>14|TRBV14|NA|TRBJ2-7|NA
TGTGCCAGCAGCTGGGGCAGGCTCTCCTACGAGCAGTACTTC
CASSWGRLSYEQYF
>15|TRBV6-5|NA|TRBJ2-2|NA
TGTGCCAGCAGTCCCCGGGGGGCGGGGACCGGGGAGCTGTTTTTT
CASSPRGAGTGELFF
>18|TRBV7-9|NA|TRBJ2-7|TRBD2
TGTTCCAGCAGCTTAGCGCTCGGGACTAGCGGGAGTAGGCACGAGCAGTACTTC
CSSSLALGTSGSRHEQYF
>12|TRBV10-3|NA|TRBJ2-3|NA
TGTGCCATCAGTGAGTCTGAGGATACGCAGTATTTT
CAISESEDTQYF
>14|TRBV19|NA|TRBJ2-5|TRBD1
TGTGCCAGTAGTATAGGGACAGGGTCGGAGACCCAGTACTTC
CASSIGTGSETQYF
>14|TRBV11-2|NA|TRBJ2-1|TRBD1
TGTGCCAGCAGCTTAGAATCCGGGACAGTTGAGCAGTTCTTC
CASSLESGTVEQFF
>15|TRBV28|NA|TRBJ1-1|NA
TGTGCCAGCAGTCCATGGACAGCCCAGAACACTGAAGCTTTCTTT
CASSPWTAQNTEAFF
>15|TRBV5-5|NA|TRBJ1-4|TRBD1
TGTGCCAGCAGCTTGGGGTTCCAGGGGGCTGAAAAACTGTTTTTT
CASSLGFQGAEKLFF
>16|TRBV18|NA|TRBJ2-4|TRBD1
TGTGCCAGCTCATATACAGGGGTGGAAGCCAAAAACATTCAGTACTTC
CASSYTGVEAKNIQYF
>12|TRBV11-3|once|TRBJ2-3|NA
TGTGCCAGTTCAAAGGGGACAGATACGCAGTATTTT
CASSKGTDTQYF
>13|TRBV29-1|NA|TRBJ2-3|NA
TGCAGCGTTGCCAAGCGCTCCACAGATACGCAGTATTTT
CSVAKRSTDTQYF
>15|TRBV27|NA|TRBJ1-6|TRBD1
TGTGCCAGCAGTTTCCAAGGACAGGGTAATTCACCCCTCCACTTT
CASSFQGQGNSPLHF
>15|TRBV6-1|NA|TRBJ2-3|NA
TGTGCCAGCTCTAGTCTAGCCTCAAACACAGATACGCAGTATTTT
CASSSLASNTDTQYF
>15|TRBV2|NA|TRBJ1-4|TRBD1
TGTGCCAGCATCCCGGACAGGGGAGACAGCGAAAAACTGTTTTTT
CASIPDRGDSEKLFF
>12|TRBV19|NA|TRBJ2-7|TRBD1
TGTGCCAGTAGTATGGGACAGGGTGAGCAGTACTTC
CASSMGQGEQYF
>11|TRBV28|NA|TRBJ1-2|NA
TGTGCCAGCATCGGGTTGAATGGCTACACCTTC
CASIGLNGYTF
>17|TRBV28|few|TRBJ2-7|NA
TGTGCCAGCAGTGCCGCCGGGGGGCCCCGTGGGACCTACGAGCAGTACTTC
CASSAAGGPRGTYEQYF
>12|TRBV5-1|NA|TRBJ2-3|NA
TGCGCCAGCGGGCCTGGAACAGATACGCAGTATTTT
CASGPGTDTQYF
>13|TRBV6-5|NA|TRBJ1-5|NA
TGTGCCAGCAGTACACAAGGCAATCAGCCCCAGCATTTT
CASSTQGNQPQHF
>13|TRBV5-1|NA|TRBJ2-7|TRBD1
TGCGCCAGCAGGGGGGACAGCACCTACGAGCAGTACTTC
CASRGDSTYEQYF
>13|TRBV27|NA|TRBJ1-2|TRBD1
TGTGCCAGCAGTCCACAGGGGGCTGAGGGCTACACCTTC
CASSPQGAEGYTF
>13|TRBV23-1|NA|TRBJ2-7|NA
TGCGCCAGCACCCCTAGGGACTCCCACGAGCAGTACTTC
CASTPRDSHEQYF
>13|TRBV10-2|NA|TRBJ1-5|TRBD1
TGCGCCAGCAAACCGGGACAGAATCAGCCCCAGCATTTT
CASKPGQNQPQHF
>14|TRBV27|NA|TRBJ1-5|NA
TGTGCCAGCAGTTTGAGGGGGAGCAATCAGCCCCAGCATTTT
CASSLRGSNQPQHF
>16|TRBV19|NA|TRBJ2-7|NA
TGTGCCAGTAGTATTACGACAGATTCAAGCTCCTACGAGCAGTACTTC
CASSITTDSSSYEQYF
>14|TRBV19|NA|TRBJ1-1|NA
TGTGCCAGTAGTATAGGATTCGGGAGCACTGAAGCTTTCTTT
CASSIGFGSTEAFF
>19|TRBV5-6|NA|TRBJ2-7|NA
TGTGCCAGCAGCTTGAGCGGAATCCTTACCCAGCGGGCCACCTACGAGCAGTACTTC
CASSLSGILTQRATYEQYF
>13|TRBV27|NA|TRBJ2-7|TRBD1
TGTGCCACCCGTCGGGACAGGGGGCACGAGCAGTACTTC
CATRRDRGHEQYF
>13|TRBV6-5|NA|TRBJ2-7|TRBD1
TGTGCCAGCAGTTCTGGACAGGATTACGAGCAGTACTTC
CASSSGQDYEQYF
>15|TRBV28|NA|TRBJ2-1|TRBD1
TGTGCCAGCAGCCCCGGGACAGGGGGCCCCCATGAGCAGTTCTTC
CASSPGTGGPHEQFF
>15|TRBV27|once|TRBJ2-7|NA
TGTGCCAGCAGTTCCCCGGTAGGGGCCTCCTACGAGCAGTACTTC
CASSSPVGASYEQYF
>16|TRBV6-1|NA|TRBJ1-5|NA
TGTGCCAGCAGTGAATTACCGGTCTATAGCAATCAGCCCCAGCATTTT
CASSELPVYSNQPQHF
>15|TRBV19|NA|TRBJ2-7|TRBD1
TGTGCCAGTAGTGCCGGACAGGGGGTCTCCTACGAGCAGTACTTC
CASSAGQGVSYEQYF
>15|TRBV27|NA|TRBJ2-2|TRBD2
TGTGCCAGCAGTGTACTAGCGGTGAACACCGGGGAGCTGTTTTTT
CASSVLAVNTGELFF
>16|TRBV28|NA|TRBJ1-5|NA
TGTGCCAGCAGTTCAGCGGACAGACTGATCAATCAGCCCCAGCATTTT
CASSSADRLINQPQHF
>14|TRBV28|NA|TRBJ2-5|TRBD1
TGTGCCAGCAGTTTCGCAGGGGGCGGGCAGACCCAGTACTTC
CASSFAGGGQTQYF
>15|TRBV28|few|TRBJ1-2|NA
TGTGCCAGCAGCTTCCTCGGGGAGGTCCTATATGGCTACACCTTC
CASSFLGEVLYGYTF
>16|TRBV19|few|TRBJ2-3|TRBD2
TGTGCCAGTAGTATACCCGCGGGAGGGAGCACAGATACGCAGTATTTT
CASSIPAGGSTDTQYF
>13|TRBV15|few|TRBJ2-7|NA
TGTGCCACCAGCAGAGAAGAGACCTACGAGCAGTACTTC
CATSREETYEQYF
>13|TRBV27|NA|TRBJ2-3|NA
TGTGCCAGCAGAAGGGGGATCACAGATACGCAGTATTTT
CASRRGITDTQYF
>17|TRBV27|NA|TRBJ2-2|TRBD1
TGTGCCAGCAGTATTCTCTCGACAGGGACGGCAGGCCGGGAGCTGTTTTTT
CASSILSTGTAGRELFF
>14|TRBV7-9|NA|TRBJ2-3|NA
TGTGCCAGCAGCCCTCCCCAGGGGTCAGATACGCAGTATTTT
CASSPPQGSDTQYF
>14|TRBV2|NA|TRBJ1-5|TRBD1
TGTGCCAGCAGTGGACAGGGGCGGTATCAGCCCCAGCATTTT
CASSGQGRYQPQHF
>17|TRBV5-1|NA|TRBJ2-7|TRBD2
TGCGCCAGCAGCTTGGTAGCGGGAGGACGCGGATCCTACGAGCAGTACTTC
CASSLVAGGRGSYEQYF
>16|TRBV27|NA|TRBJ1-5|NA
TGTGCCAGCCCTCTCATACGGCAGGGGACCGATCAGCCCCAGCATTTT
CASPLIRQGTDQPQHF
>15|TRBV19|once|TRBJ2-7|TRBD1
TGTGCCAGTAAGGGCACAGGGACAGGGGTCTACGAGCAGTACTTC
CASKGTGTGVYEQYF
>17|TRBV19|few|TRBJ2-2|TRBD1
TGTGCCAGTAGTCACCTTAGCCAGGGGGCTTACACCGGGGAGCTGTTTTTT
CASSHLSQGAYTGELFF
>12|TRBV5-1|NA|TRBJ2-1|NA
TGCGCCAGCAGCTCCAGGGTAGATGAGCAGTTCTTC
CASSSRVDEQFF